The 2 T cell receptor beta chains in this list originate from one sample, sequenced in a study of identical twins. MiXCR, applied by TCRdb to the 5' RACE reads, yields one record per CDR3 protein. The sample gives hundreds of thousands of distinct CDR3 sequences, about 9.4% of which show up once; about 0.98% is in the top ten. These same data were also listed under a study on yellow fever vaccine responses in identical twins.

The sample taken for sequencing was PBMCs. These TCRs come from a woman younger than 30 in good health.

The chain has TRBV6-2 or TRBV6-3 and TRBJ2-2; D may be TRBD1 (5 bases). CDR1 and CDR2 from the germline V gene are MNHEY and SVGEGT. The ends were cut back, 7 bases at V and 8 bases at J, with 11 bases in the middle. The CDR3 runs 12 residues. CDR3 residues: CASTQGLGELFF. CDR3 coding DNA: TGTGCCAGCACCCAGGGCCTGGGGGAGCTGTTTTTT.

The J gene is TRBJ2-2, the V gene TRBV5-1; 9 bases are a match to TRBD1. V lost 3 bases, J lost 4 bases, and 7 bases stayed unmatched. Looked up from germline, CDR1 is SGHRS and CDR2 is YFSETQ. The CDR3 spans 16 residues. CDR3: CASSSDRGLGTGELFF. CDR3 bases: TGCGCCAGCAGCTCCGACAGGGGGTTAGGCACCGGGGAGCTGTTTTTT. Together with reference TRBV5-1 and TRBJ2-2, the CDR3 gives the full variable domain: KAGVTQTPRYLIKTRGQQVTLSCSPISGHRSVSWYQQTPGQGLQFLFEYFSETQRNKGNFPGRFSGRQFSNSRSEMNVSTLELGDSALYLCASSSDRGLGTGELFFGEGSRLTVL.